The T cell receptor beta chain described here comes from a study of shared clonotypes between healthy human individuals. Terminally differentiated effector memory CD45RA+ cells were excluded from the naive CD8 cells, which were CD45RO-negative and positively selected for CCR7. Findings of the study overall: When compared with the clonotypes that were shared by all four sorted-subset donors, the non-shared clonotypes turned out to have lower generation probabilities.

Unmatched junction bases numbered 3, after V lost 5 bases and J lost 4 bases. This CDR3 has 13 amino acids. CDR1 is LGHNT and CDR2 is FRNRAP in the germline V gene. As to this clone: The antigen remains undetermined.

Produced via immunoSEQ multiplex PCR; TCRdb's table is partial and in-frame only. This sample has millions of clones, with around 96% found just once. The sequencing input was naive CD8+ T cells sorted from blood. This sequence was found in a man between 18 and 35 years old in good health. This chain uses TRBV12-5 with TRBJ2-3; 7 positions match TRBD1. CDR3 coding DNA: TGTGCTAGTGGTCCCCAGGGGGCAGATACGCAGTATTTT. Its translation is CASGPQGADTQYF.